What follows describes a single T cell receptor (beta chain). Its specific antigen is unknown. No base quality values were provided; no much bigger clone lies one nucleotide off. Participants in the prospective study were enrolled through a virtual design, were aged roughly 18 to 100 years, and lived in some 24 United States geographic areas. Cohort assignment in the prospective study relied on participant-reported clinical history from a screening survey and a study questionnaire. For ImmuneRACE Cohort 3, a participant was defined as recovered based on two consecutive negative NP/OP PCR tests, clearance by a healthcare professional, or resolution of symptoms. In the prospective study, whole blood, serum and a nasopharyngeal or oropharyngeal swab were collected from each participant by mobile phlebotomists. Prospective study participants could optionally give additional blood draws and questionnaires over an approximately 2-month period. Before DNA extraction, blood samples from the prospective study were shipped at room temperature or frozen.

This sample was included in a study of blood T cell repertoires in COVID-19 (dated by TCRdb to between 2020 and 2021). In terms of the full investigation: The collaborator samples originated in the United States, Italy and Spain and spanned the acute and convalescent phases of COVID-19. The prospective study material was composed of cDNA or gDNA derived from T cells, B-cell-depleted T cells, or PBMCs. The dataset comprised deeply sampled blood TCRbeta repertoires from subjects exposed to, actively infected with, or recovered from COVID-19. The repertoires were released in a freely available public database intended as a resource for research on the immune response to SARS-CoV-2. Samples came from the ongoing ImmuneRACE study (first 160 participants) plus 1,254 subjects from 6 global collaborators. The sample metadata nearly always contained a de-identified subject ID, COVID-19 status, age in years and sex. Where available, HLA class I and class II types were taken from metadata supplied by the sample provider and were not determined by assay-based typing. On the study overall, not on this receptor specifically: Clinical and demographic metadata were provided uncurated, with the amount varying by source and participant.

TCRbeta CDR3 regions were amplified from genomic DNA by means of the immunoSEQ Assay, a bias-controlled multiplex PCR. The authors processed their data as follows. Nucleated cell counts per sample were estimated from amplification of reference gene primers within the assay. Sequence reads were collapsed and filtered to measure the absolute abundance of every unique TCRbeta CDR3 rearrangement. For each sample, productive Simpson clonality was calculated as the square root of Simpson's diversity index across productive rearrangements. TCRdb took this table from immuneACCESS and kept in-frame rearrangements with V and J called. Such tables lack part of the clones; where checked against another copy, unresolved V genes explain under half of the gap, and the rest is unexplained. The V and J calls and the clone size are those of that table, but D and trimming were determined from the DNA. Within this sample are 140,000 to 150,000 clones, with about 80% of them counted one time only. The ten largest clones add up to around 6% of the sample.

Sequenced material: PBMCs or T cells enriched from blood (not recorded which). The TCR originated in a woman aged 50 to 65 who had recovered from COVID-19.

The CDR3 loop reads CASSVAGTGELFF. The nucleotide sequence is given as TGTGCCAGCAGTGTCGCGGGCACCGGGGAGCTGTTTTTT. The sequence links TRBV2 to TRBJ2-2; the best D guess is TRBD2, with 5 bases matching. The CDR3 holds 13 amino acids from the cysteine to the phenylalanine. The CDR3 DNA has 39 bases and is translated from base 1. The germline V gene specifies SNHLY as CDR1 and FYNNEI as CDR2. V is cut by 4 bases and J by 4 bases, and the space between the germline ends is 7 bases.